This T cell receptor beta chain is drawn from a study of shared clonotypes between healthy human individuals (dated by TCRdb to 2019 to 2021). Regarding the study in general: The cohort comprised a couple of women and a few men aged 18 to 49 years. To increase sequencing depth and limit assay-specific biases, different laboratories used diverse techniques to prepare libraries and sequence TCR repertoires. Between about 0.94 and 8.9 billion PBMCs per donor were obtained by leukapheresis. For each donor, three plates each were used for CD4 naive and CD4 memory, two plates were used for CD8 naive, and one plate was used for CD8 memory. The study deeply sequenced blood TCR repertoires of five healthy adults to estimate repertoire size and the extent of clonotype sharing between individuals.

Paper-wide results and their limitations: Clonotypes shared by all four sorted-subset donors showed higher generation probabilities than non-shared clonotypes. Across a handful of donors, approximately 4.9% of naive CD4, approximately 3.5% of naive CD8, approximately 2.5% of memory CD4, and over 0.35% of memory CD8 clonotypes were shared. The small number of donors limited the genetic and exposure-history diversity represented. Based on pairwise subsampling, the degree of clonotype sharing among donors was expected to be affected by sequencing depth. Naive subsets generally had larger estimated clonotype richness than memory subsets. Sampling was restricted to blood, and TCR repertoires in tissues likely differ from the TCR repertoires found in blood. Even with the large sequencing depth, rarefaction of the sorted-subset datasets indicated that sequencing was incomplete.

As for this clone: What this receptor recognizes is not known. The record has no base qualities; no much larger clone is one base away.

From the germline V gene (reference sequence), CDR1 is PRHDT and CDR2 is FYEKMQ. Clipping removes 5 bases from V and 5 bases from J, with 14 as the unmatched junction base count. The CDR3 contains 17 residues, cysteine and phenylalanine counted. Just CDR3 DNA is preserved here, 51 bases in frame from base 1. Using the deep immunoSEQ assay, multiplex PCR amplified TCR CDR3 regions from genomic DNA. Extracted genomic DNA from each cell subset was spread evenly across all wells of several immunoSEQ 96-well plates, with each plate serving as a replicate. For sorted subsets, each replicate PCR was loaded with roughly 200 ng genomic DNA, equivalent to some 27,000 T cell genomes. Purified libraries were quantified with a Qubit 3.0 fluorometer, sized on a Bioanalyzer 2100, and re-quantified with the KAPA Library Quantification kit. Every immunoSEQ 96-well plate was sequenced on a dedicated single-read 150-cycle Illumina NextSeq 550 flow cell. In the source study's methods: Because only junctional sequences without quality scores were contained in the immunoSEQ output, filtering matching that applied to full-length reads could not be performed. Sequences were annotated with PyIR, a Python wrapper for IgBLAST v1.9, and V/J genes and CDR3 were assigned using IMGT germline references. Reads with weak V/J assignments (E-value above 1e-6), missing CDR3, stop codons, out-of-frame junctions, or ambiguous translated residues were removed. V3J clonotypes were defined by identical inferred V gene, J gene, and CDR3 amino acid sequence. Percentage overlap between repertoires was calculated by dividing the number of shared unique clonotypes by the size of the smaller repertoire. Richness of each repertoire was evaluated using RTK rarefaction, the Chao1 estimator, and Recon v2.1 estimates of unobserved clonotypes. Generation probabilities for all TCRbeta clonotypes obtained by the gDNA method from four donors were computed using OLGA. Imported from immuneACCESS, the table was reduced by TCRdb to in-frame sequences with V and J called. These copies leave out some clones; in studies compared against another copy, an unresolved V gene accounts for under half, and the cause of the remainder is not known. V, J and clone size are those of that table, while D and trimming were read from the DNA. This sample lists roughly 2.2 million clones; approximately 93% were detected once. In total, the top ten clones hold 0.35% to 0.5% of the sample.

Donors were healthy HIV-negative adults with no recently reported acute infections or vaccinations. All donors were Caucasian adults living in Nashville, Tennessee, USA. Magnetic negative selection was used to enrich CD4+ T cells, after which naive cells were positively selected on CD45RA and the negative fraction became the memory subset. Blood was obtained by leukapheresis, after which PBMCs were separated by Ficoll-Histopaque density gradient centrifugation and cryopreserved in liquid nitrogen vapor phase. Analytical flow cytometry was used to check the purity and quantity of every magnetically sorted T cell population. Genomic DNA was isolated from each sorted fraction and quantified by UV absorbance on a Nanodrop 2000c.

The V gene is TRBV13 and the J gene is TRBJ2-3, with 9 bases in between that match TRBD2. The source material was naive CD4+ T cells from PBMCs. What this sample's cell subset or site label stands for: CD45RA+ positively selected. The origin of this receptor is a man between 18 and 29 years old in good health. Some clones in this sample may be carry-over from other donors' samples. The DNA sequence follows: TGTGCCAGCAGCCCGACCCGATTAGCGGGAGTAGTAGATACGCAGTATTTT. Translation gives CASSPTRLAGVVDTQYF.